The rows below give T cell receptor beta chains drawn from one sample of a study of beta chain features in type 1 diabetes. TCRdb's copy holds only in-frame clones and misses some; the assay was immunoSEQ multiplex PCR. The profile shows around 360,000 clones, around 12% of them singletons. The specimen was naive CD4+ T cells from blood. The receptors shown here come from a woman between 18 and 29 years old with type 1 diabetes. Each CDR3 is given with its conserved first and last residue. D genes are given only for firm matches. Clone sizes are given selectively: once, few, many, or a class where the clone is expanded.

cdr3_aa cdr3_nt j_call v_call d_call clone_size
CASSQELRAGTQYF TGCGCCAGCAGCCAAGAACTTAGAGCTGGGACCCAGTACTTC TRBJ2-5 TRBV4-1 . few
CSASGGNTIYF TGCAGTGCTAGTGGCGGAAACACCATATATTTT TRBJ1-3 TRBV20-1 . .
CASKVMGGETQYF TGCGCCAGCAAAGTAATGGGGGGAGAGACCCAGTACTTC TRBJ2-5 TRBV5-1 . few
CSVMGQTYEQYF TGCAGCGTTATGGGACAGACCTACGAGCAGTACTTC TRBJ2-7 TRBV29-1 TRBD1 few
CASVKDRPNTGELFF TGCGCCAGCGTCAAGGACAGACCGAACACCGGGGAGCTGTTTTTT TRBJ2-2 TRBV5-1 . few
CASRIGLAGNTGELFF TGTGCCAGCAGGATCGGGCTAGCGGGAAACACCGGGGAGCTGTTTTTT TRBJ2-2 TRBV5-5 TRBD2 few
CASSYIRGDQETQYF TGTGCCAGCAGTTACATTCGCGGGGACCAAGAGACCCAGTACTTC TRBJ2-5 TRBV6-5 . few
CASSLGNEVGYTF TGCGCCAGCAGCTTGGGGAATGAGGTCGGCTACACCTTC TRBJ1-2 TRBV5-1 . .
CASSQWDLVAGGYDEQFF TGTGCCAGCAGCCAATGGGATCTTGTAGCGGGAGGGTACGATGAGCAGTTCTTC TRBJ2-1 TRBV4-2 TRBD2 few
CASSGRGSSYEQYF TGCGCCAGCAGCGGGCGGGGATCCTCCTACGAGCAGTACTTC TRBJ2-7 TRBV5-1 . few
CASSLIEFSYEQYF TGCGCCAGCAGCTTGATAGAATTCTCCTACGAGCAGTACTTC TRBJ2-7 TRBV5-1 . few
CASSPRRDSYEQYF TGCGCCAGCAGCCCGCGGAGGGATTCCTACGAGCAGTACTTC TRBJ2-7 TRBV4-3 . few
CARELHLQGVETQYF TGTGCCAGAGAACTTCATCTACAGGGGGTCGAGACCCAGTACTTC TRBJ2-5 TRBV19 TRBD1 .
CASSQTGTAAGEQYF TGTGCCAGCAGCCAAACCGGGACAGCAGCGGGCGAGCAGTACTTC TRBJ2-7 TRBV4-2 . few
CASSLSGIYEQYF TGTGCCAGCAGCTTGAGCGGGATCTACGAGCAGTACTTC TRBJ2-7 TRBV7-2 TRBD2 few
CASSLGTDEAFF TGCGCCAGCAGCCTCGGGACAGATGAAGCTTTCTTT TRBJ1-1 TRBV5-1 TRBD1 .
CASSQGSGANYGYTF TGCGCCAGCAGCCAAGGGTCAGGGGCAAACTATGGCTACACCTTC TRBJ1-2 TRBV4-1 . .
CASEGLNTEAFF TGTGCCAGTGAGGGTCTGAACACTGAAGCTTTCTTT TRBJ1-1 TRBV10-3 . few
CSVPRTGRGHNEQFF TGCAGCGTGCCCCGGACGGGCAGGGGCCACAATGAGCAGTTCTTC TRBJ2-1 TRBV29-1 . .
CASSLQRNEQFF TGTGCCAGCAGTCTACAGCGGAATGAGCAGTTCTTC TRBJ2-1 TRBV6-1 . .
CASSQMGQGNQPQHF TGCGCCAGCAGCCAAATGGGACAGGGCAATCAGCCCCAGCATTTT TRBJ1-5 TRBV4-1 TRBD1 .
CASSAVGGATDTQYF TGTGCCAGCAGTGCGGTGGGGGGGGCCACAGATACGCAGTATTTT TRBJ2-3 TRBV7-9 . .
CATLDGTYEQYF TGTGCCACCCTTGACGGGACCTACGAGCAGTACTTC TRBJ2-7 TRBV10-3 . few
CASSLALAGPYEQYF TGTGCCAGCAGTTTAGCCCTAGCGGGCCCCTACGAGCAGTACTTC TRBJ2-7 TRBV28 TRBD2 .
CSVGGGGLSYGYTF TGCAGCGTTGGGGGAGGAGGGTTAAGCTATGGCTACACCTTC TRBJ1-2 TRBV29-1 . few
CASSLGAGVLTDTQYF TGTGCCAGCAGCTTAGGGGCGGGAGTGTTAACAGATACGCAGTATTTT TRBJ2-3 TRBV7-2 TRBD2 few
CASSLAGGNTIYF TGTGCCAGCAGCTTGGCCGGGGGAAACACCATATATTTT TRBJ1-3 TRBV5-4 . few
CASSYLAGAGANVLTF TGTGCCAGCAGTTACCTCGCGGGGGCTGGGGCCAACGTCCTGACTTTC TRBJ2-6 TRBV6-5 TRBD2 few